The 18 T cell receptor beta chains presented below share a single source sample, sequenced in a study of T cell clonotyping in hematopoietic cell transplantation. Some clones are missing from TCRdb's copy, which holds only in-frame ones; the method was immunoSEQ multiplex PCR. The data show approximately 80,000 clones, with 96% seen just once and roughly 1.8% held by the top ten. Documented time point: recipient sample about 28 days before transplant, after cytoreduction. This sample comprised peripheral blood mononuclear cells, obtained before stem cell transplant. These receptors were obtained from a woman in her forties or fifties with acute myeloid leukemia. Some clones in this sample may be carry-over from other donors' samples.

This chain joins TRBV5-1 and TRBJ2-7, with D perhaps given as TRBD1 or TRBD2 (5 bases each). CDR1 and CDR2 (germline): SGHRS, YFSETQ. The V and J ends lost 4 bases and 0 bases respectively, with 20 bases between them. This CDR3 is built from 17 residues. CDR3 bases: TGCGCCAGCAGCGGATTATCCCAGGGCCGGGGCTCCTACGAGCAGTACTTC. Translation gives CASSGLSQGRGSYEQYF.

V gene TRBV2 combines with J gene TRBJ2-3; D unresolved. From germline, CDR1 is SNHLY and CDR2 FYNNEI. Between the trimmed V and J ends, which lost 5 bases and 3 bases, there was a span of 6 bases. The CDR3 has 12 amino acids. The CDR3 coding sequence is TGTGCCAGCAGTTACCGTACAGATACGCAGTATTTT. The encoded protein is CASSYRTDTQYF.

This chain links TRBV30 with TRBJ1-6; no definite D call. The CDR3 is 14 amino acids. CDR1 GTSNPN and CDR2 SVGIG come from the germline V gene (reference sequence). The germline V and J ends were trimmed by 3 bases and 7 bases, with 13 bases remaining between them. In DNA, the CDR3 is TGTGCCTGGAGCACAGAGATCGGGAATTCACCCCTCCACTTT. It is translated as CAWSTEIGNSPLHF.

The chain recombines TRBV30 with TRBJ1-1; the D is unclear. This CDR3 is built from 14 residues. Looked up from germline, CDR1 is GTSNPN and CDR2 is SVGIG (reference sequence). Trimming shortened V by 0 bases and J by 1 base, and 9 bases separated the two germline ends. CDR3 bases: TGTGCCTGGAGTGTGTCAGCCTGGAACACTGAAGCTTTCTTT. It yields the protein CAWSVSAWNTEAFF. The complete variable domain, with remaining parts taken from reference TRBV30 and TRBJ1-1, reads SQTIHQWPATLVQPVGSPLSLECTVEGTSNPNLYWYRQAAGRGLQLLFYSVGIGQISSEVPQNLSASRPQDRQFILSSKKLLLSDSGFYLCAWSVSAWNTEAFFGQGTRLTVV.

This CDR3 reads CASRVAWESNQPQHF. CDR3 bases: TGTGCCAGCAGAGTAGCCTGGGAGAGCAATCAGCCCCAGCATTTT. This chain links TRBV6-1 with TRBJ1-5, with no clear D. Per germline, CDR1 MNHNS and CDR2 SASEGT. Deletions cut 6 bases from V and 1 base from J, with 13 bases between. This CDR3 has 15 amino acids.

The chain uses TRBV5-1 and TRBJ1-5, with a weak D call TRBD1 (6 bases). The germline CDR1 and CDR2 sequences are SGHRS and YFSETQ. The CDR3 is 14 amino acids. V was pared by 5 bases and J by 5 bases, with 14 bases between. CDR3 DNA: TGCGCCAGCAGTCCTACAGGGCGGGATCAGCCCCAGCATTTT. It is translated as CASSPTGRDQPQHF.

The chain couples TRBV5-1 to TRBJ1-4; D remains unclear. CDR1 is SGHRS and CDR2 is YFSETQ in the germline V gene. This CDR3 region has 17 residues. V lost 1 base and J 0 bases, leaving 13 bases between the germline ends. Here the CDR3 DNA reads TGCGCCAGCAGCTTGAGCGCCGGGGTGGCAACTAATGAAAAACTGTTTTTT. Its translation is CASSLSAGVATNEKLFF.

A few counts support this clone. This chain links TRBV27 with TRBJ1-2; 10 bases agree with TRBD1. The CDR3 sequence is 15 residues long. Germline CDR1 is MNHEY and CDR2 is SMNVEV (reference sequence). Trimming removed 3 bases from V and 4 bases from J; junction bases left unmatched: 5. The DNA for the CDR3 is TGTGCCAGCAGTTTCGGACAGGGGGGCTTCTATGGCTACACCTTC. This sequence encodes CASSFGQGGFYGYTF.

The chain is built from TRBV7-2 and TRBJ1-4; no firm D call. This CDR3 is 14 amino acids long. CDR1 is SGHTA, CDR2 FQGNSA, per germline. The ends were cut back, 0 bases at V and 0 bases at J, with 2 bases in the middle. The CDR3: CASSLASTNEKLFF. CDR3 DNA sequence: TGTGCCAGCAGCTTAGCTTCAACTAATGAAAAACTGTTTTTT. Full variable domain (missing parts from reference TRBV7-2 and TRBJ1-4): GAGVSQSPSNKVTEKGKDVELRCDPISGHTALYWYRQSLGQGLEFLIYFQGNSAPDKSGLPSDRFSAERTGGSVSTLTIQRTQQEDSAVYLCASSLASTNEKLFFGSGTQLSVL.

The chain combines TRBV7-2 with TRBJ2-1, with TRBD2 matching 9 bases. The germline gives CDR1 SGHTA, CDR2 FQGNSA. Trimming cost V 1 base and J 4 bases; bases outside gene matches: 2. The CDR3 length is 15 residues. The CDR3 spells CASSLGLAGYNEQFF. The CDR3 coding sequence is TGTGCCAGCAGCTTAGGCCTAGCGGGGTACAATGAGCAGTTCTTC. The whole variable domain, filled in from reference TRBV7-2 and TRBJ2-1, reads GAGVSQSPSNKVTEKGKDVELRCDPISGHTALYWYRQSLGQGLEFLIYFQGNSAPDKSGLPSDRFSAERTGGSVSTLTIQRTQQEDSAVYLCASSLGLAGYNEQFFGPGTRLTVL.

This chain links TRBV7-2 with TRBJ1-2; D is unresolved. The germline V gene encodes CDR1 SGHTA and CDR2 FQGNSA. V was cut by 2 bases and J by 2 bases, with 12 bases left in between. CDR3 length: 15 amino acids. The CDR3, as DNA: TGTGCCAGCAGCTTAACCGGTGGACTCAACTATGGCTACACCTTC. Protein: CASSLTGGLNYGYTF.

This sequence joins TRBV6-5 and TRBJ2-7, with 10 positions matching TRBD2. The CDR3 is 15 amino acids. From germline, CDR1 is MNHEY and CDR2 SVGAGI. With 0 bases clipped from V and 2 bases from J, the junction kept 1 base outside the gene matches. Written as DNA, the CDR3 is TGTGCCAGCAGTTACTCTAGCGGGGGGCCCTACGAGCAGTACTTC. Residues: CASSYSSGGPYEQYF.

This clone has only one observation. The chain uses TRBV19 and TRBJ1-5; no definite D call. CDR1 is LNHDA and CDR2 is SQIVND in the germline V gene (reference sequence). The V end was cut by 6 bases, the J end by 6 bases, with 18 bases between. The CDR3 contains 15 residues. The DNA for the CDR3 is TGTGCCAGTAGCCCATCCGGGAGGGATCGTCAGCCCCAGCATTTT. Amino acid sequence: CASSPSGRDRQPQHF.

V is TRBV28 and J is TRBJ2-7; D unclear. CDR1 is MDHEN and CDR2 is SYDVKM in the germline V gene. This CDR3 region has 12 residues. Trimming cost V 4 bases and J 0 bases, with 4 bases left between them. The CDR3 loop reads CASSSSSYEQYF. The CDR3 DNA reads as TGTGCCAGCAGTTCAAGCTCCTACGAGCAGTACTTC.

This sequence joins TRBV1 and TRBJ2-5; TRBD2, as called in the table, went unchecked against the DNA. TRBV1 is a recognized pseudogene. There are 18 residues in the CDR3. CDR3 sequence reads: CTSSQVSRTSGEQETQYF. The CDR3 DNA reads TGCACCAGCAGCCAGGTTTCGCGGACTAGCGGGGAACAAGAGACCCAGTACTTC.

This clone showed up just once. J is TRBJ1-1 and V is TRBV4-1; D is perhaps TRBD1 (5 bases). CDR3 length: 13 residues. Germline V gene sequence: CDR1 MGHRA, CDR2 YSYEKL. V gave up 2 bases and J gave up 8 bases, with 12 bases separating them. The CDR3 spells CASSQSSDREAFF. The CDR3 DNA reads TGCGCCAGCAGCCAATCTTCCGACAGAGAAGCTTTCTTT.

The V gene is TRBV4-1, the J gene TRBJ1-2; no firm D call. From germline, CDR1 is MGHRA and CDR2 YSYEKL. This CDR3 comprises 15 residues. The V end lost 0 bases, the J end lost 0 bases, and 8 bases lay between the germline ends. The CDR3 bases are TGCGCCAGCAGCCAAGAGTCCGCCACTAACTATGGCTACACCTTC. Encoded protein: CASSQESATNYGYTF.

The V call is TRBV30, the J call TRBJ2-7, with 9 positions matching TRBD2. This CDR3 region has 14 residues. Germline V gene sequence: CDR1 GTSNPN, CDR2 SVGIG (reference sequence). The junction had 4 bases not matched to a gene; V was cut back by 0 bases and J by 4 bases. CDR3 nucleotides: TGTGCCTGGAGTGTACCGCGGGGGGGATACGAGCAGTACTTC. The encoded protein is CAWSVPRGGYEQYF.